The 2 T cell receptor beta chains given below trace back to one sample, sequenced in a study of T cell clonotyping in hematopoietic cell transplantation (dated by TCRdb to 2020 to 2022). The library relied on the immunoSEQ multiplex PCR assay. The table comes from immuneACCESS by way of TCRdb, which keeps in-frame sequences with V and J called. Part of the clones is missing from these tables; in studies checked, under half for an unresolved V gene and the rest for unknown reasons. Within this sample are around 14,000 clones, with 85% to 90% of them counted one time only. The ten largest make up around 13% of the sample. This specimen's time point label, per the study, means: 100 days after allo-HCT. The starting material was PBMCs, obtained 100 days after allogeneic stem cell transplant. The receptors were sampled from a male patient in his forties or fifties who had an allogeneic stem cell transplant from an unrelated donor, so T cells may come from the graft donor. Some clones in this sample may be carry-over from other donors' samples.

This clone was found a few times. The chain joins TRBV13 to TRBJ2-1; a weak D match, TRBD2 (5 bases). V lost 2 bases, J lost 7 bases, and 15 bases lay in between. Per the germline V gene, CDR1 is PRHDT and CDR2 is FYEKMQ (reference sequence). This CDR3 comprises 15 residues. The CDR3 here is CASSLRPRGENEQFF. As DNA, the CDR3 is TGTGCCAGCAGCTTAAGACCCCGGGGTGAGAATGAGCAGTTCTTC.

This chain connects TRBV28 to TRBJ2-2; D possibly corresponds to TRBD2 (5 bases). The CDR3 is 16 residues long. Germline CDR1 is MDHEN and CDR2 is SYDVKM. V lost 6 bases, J lost 4 bases, and 18 bases lay in between. The CDR3 loop is CASSNPTGIGTGELFF. Written as DNA, the CDR3 is TGTGCCAGCAGCAATCCGACCGGGATCGGCACCGGGGAGCTGTTTTTT.